The source of this T cell receptor (beta chain) is a study of shared T cell receptors in the human thymus. This clone appeared a few times. Generated by immunoSEQ multiplex PCR, the TCRdb table keeps only in-frame clones and is missing some. This sample yields about 660,000 clones, of which roughly 90% are seen a single time; around 0.0099% belongs to the top ten. These same records also appear under a second study, on human thymus T cells. That paper notes: Healthy Finnish infants having corrective surgery for congenital heart defects served as donors. Surgeons resected thymus tissue during corrective heart surgery. Thymic and blood repertoires appeared to carry a bias in their V and J gene usage. Highly overlapping thymic repertoires in unrelated individuals were reported by related research.

The receptor was isolated from a boy in the first two years of life with a congenital heart defect. Sequenced input: thymocytes.

In DNA form, the CDR3 reads TGTGCCAGCAGCCAACCGGGACAGAACCATGAAAAACTGTTTTTT. It codes for CASSQPGQNHEKLFF. The chain carries TRBV4-2 and TRBJ1-4; 7 positions agree with TRBD1. CDR1 LGHNA and CDR2 YNFKEQ come from the germline V gene. The V segment lost 2 bases and the J segment 6 bases; nucleotides outside the gene matches: 6. The CDR3 length is 15 residues.